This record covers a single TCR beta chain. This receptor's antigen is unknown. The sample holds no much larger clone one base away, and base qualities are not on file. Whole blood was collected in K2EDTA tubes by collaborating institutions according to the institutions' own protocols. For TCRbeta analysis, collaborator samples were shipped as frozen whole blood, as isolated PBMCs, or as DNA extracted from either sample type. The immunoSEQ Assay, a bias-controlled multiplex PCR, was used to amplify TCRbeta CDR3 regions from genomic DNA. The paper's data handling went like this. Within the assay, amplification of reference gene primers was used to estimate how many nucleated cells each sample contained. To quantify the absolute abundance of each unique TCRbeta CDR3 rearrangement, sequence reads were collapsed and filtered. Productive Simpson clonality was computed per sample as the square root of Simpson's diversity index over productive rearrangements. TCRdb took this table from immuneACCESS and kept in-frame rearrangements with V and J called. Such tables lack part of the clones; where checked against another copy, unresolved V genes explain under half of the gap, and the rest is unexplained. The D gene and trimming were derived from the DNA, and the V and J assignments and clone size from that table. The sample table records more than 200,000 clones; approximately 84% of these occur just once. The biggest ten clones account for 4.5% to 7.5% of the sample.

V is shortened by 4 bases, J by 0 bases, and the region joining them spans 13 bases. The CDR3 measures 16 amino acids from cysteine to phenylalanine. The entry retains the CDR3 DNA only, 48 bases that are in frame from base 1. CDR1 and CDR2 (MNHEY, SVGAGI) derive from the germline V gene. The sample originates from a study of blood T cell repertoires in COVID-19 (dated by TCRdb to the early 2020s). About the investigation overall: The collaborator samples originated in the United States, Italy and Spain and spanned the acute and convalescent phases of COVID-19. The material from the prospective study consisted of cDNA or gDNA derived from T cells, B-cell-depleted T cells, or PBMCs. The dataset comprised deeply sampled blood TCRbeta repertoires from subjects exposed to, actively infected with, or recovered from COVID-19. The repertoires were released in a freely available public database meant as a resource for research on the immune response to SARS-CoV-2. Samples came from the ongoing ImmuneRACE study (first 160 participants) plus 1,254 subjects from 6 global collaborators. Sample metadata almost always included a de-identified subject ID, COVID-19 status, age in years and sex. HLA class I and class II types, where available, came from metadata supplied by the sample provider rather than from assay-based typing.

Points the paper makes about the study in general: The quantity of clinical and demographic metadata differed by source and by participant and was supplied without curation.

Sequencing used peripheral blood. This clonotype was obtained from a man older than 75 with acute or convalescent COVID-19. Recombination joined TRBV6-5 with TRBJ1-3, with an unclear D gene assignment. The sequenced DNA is TGTGCCAGCAGTTTGTTTGGAGGTGACTCTGGAAACACCATATATTTT. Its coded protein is CASSLFGGDSGNTIYF.